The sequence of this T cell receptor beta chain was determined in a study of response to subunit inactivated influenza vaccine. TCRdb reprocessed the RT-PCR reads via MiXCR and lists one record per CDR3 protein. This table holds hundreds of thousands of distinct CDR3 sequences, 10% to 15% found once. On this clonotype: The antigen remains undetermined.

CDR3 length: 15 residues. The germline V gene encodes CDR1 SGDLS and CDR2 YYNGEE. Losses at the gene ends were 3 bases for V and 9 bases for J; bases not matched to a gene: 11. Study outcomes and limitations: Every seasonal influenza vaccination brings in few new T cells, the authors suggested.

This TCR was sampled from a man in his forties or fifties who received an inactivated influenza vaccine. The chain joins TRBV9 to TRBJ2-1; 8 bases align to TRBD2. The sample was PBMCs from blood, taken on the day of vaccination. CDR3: CASSAPGTSTSEQFF. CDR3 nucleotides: TGTGCCAGCAGCGCCCCCGGGACTAGTACGTCTGAGCAGTTCTTC.